These 5 T cell receptor beta chains came from one sample sequenced in a study of blood T cells in healthy people across ages. Together with a sample-barcoded 5' primer, a J-beta primer mix was included in a second PCR lasting roughly 6 to 12 cycles. TCRdb reanalysed the 5' RACE reads using MiXCR and keeps one entry per CDR3 protein. The sample has under 1,000,000 distinct CDR3 sequences, about 42% seen once. The sample taken for sequencing was blood. The receptors were gathered from a man older than 75 in good health.

The chain is built from TRBV6-2 or TRBV6-3 and TRBJ2-1, with TRBD2 identical over 11 bases. Germline trimming cut 2 bases from V and 7 bases from J; bases unmatched to any gene: 7. The CDR3 runs to 16 residues. CDR1 is MNHEY, CDR2 SVGEGT, per germline. Written as DNA, the CDR3 is TGTGCCAGCAGTTACCATAGCGGGAGGGCTAGGAATGAGCAGTTCTTC. It yields the protein CASSYHSGRARNEQFF.

About this clonotype: A junction end diverges from the germline sequence, so it may reflect a read error. The gene calls are TRBV27 and TRBJ2-6, with 7 bases that match TRBD1. This CDR3 contains 18 residues. Germline-derived CDR1 and CDR2 are MNHEY and SMNVEV (reference sequence). The CDR3, as DNA: TGTGCCAGCAGTGGGCAAGGACAGGAGCTCTCTGGGGCCAACGTCCAGACTTTC. Encoded protein: CASSGQGQELSGANVQTF.

The sample holds a few counts of this clonotype. The rearrangement joins TRBV7-2 to TRBJ2-1; 8 bases align to TRBD2. The end of the DNA is better explained by TRBJ2-7, so the J call may be wrong. CDR1 SGHTA and CDR2 FQGNSA come from the germline V gene. This CDR3 region has 15 residues. The CDR3 region has the DNA TGTGCCAGCAGCTTAGCGGGGACTAGTTGGAATGAGCAGTACTTC. As protein: CASSLAGTSWNEQYF.

This chain joins TRBV3-1 and TRBJ2-5, with no clear D. The germline CDR1 and CDR2 sequences are LGHDT and YNNKEL (reference sequence). Trimming shortened V by 4 bases and J by 3 bases, and 21 bases separated the two germline ends. The CDR3 is 17 amino acids. The CDR3 protein is CASSPIEFRPVKETQYF. In nucleotides, the CDR3 is TGTGCCAGCAGCCCGATCGAGTTCAGACCGGTTAAAGAGACCCAGTACTTC.

In its sample, this clonotype was seen a few times. V usage is TRBV3-1 and J usage is TRBJ2-5; D is undetermined. Germline CDR1 and CDR2: LGHDT and YNNKEL (reference sequence). The CDR3 contains 12 residues. V was clipped by 1 base and J by 6 bases, with 6 bases between them. The CDR3 DNA is TGTGCCAGCAGCCAAGGTATCAAGACCCAGTACTTC. Protein sequence: CASSQGIKTQYF.